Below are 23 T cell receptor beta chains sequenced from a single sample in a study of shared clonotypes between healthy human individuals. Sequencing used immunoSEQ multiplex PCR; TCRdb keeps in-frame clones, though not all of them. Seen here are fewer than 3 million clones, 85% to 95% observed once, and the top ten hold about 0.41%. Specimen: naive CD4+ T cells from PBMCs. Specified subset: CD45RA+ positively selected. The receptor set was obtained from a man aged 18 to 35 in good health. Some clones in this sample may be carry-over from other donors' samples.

CDR3 bases: TGTGCCAGCAGTTACTCGTGGACTCTCAGCTCCTACGAGCAGTACTTC. It encodes CASSYSWTLSSYEQYF. The chain employs TRBV6-6 and TRBJ2-7, with a weak D call TRBD2 (5 bases). Trimming left V 0 bases short and J 0 bases short, with 12 bases between. The CDR3 contains 16 residues. The V gene's germline CDR1 is MNHNY and CDR2 SVGAGI (reference sequence).

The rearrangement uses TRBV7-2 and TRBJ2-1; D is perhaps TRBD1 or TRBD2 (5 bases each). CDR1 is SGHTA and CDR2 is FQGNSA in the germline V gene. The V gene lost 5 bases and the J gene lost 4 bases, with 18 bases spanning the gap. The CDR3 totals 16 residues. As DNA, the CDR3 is TGTGCCAGCAGCCCCCCAGGCCGGGGCCGTTACAATGAGCAGTTCTTC. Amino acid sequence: CASSPPGRGRYNEQFF.

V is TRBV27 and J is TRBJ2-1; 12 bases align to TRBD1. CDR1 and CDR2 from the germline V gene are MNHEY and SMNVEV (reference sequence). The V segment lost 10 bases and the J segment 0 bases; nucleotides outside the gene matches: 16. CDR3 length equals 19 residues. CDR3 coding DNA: TGTGCCACCCGAAGAGGGACAGGGGGCTTCCTGAGCTCCTACAATGAGCAGTTCTTC. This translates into CATRRGTGGFLSSYNEQFF.

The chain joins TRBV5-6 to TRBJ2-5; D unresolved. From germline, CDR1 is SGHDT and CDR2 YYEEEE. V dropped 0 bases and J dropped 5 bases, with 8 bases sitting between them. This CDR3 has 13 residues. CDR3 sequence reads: CASSLGMGETQYF. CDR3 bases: TGTGCCAGCAGCTTGGGCATGGGGGAGACCCAGTACTTC.

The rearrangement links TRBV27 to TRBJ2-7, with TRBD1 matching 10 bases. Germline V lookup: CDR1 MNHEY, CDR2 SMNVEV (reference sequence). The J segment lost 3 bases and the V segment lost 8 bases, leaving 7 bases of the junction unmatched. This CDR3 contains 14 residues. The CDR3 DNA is TGTGCCAGCGGCCCGGGACAGGGGTTCTACGAGCAGTACTTC. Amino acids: CASGPGQGFYEQYF.

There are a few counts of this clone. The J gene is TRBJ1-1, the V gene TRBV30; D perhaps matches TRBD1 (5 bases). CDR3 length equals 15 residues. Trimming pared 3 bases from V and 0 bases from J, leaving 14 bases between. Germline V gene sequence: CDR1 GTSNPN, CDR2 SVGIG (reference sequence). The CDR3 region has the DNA TGTGCCTGGAGCCATAGGGGCAGCTTGAACACTGAAGCTTTCTTT. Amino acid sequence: CAWSHRGSLNTEAFF.

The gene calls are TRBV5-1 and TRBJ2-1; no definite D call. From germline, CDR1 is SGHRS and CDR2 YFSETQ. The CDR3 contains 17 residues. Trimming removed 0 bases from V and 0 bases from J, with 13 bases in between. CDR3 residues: CASSLALVASSYNEQFF. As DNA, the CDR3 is TGCGCCAGCAGCTTGGCCTTGGTTGCGAGCTCCTACAATGAGCAGTTCTTC.

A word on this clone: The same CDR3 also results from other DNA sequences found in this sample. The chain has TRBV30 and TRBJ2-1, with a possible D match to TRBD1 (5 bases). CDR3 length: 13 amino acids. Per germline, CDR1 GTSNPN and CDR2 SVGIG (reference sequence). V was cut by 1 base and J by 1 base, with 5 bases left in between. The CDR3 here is CAWSDRSYNEQFF. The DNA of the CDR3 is TGTGCCTGGAGTGACAGGTCCTACAATGAGCAGTTCTTC.

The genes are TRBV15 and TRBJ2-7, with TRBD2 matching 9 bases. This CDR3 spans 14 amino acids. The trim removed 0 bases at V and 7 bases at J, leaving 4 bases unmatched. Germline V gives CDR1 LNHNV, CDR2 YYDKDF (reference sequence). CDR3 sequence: CATSRDRREGEQYF. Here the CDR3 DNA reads TGTGCCACCAGCAGAGATAGGCGGGAGGGGGAGCAGTACTTC.

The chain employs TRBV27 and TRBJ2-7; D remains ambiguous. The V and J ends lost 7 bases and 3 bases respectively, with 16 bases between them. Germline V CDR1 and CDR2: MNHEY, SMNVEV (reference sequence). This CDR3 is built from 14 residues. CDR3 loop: CASTPSYGYYEQYF. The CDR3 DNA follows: TGTGCCAGCACCCCGTCATACGGCTACTACGAGCAGTACTTC.

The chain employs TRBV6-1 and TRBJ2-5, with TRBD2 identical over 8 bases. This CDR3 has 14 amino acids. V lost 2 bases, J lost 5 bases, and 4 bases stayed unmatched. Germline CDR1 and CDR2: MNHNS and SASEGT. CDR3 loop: CASSERGGWETQYF. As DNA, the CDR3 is TGTGCCAGCAGTGAACGGGGGGGCTGGGAGACCCAGTACTTC.

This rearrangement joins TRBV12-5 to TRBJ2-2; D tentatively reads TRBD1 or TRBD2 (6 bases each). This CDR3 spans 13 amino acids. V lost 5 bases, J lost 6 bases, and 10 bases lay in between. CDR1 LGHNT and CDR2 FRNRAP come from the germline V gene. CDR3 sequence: CASGPGAPGELFF. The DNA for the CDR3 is TGTGCTAGTGGTCCGGGGGCCCCCGGGGAGCTGTTTTTT.

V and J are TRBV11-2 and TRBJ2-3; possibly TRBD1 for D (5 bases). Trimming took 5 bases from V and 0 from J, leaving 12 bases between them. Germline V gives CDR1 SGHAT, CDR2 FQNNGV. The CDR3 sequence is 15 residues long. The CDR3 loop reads CASSLGHFSTDTQYF. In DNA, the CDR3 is TGTGCCAGCAGCCTAGGACACTTTAGCACAGATACGCAGTATTTT.

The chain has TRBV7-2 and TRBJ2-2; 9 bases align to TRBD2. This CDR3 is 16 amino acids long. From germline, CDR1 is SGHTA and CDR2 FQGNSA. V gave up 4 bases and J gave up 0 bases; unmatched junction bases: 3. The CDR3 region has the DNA TGTGCCAGCAGCTCGTCTAGCGGGGCGAACACCGGGGAGCTGTTTTTT. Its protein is CASSSSSGANTGELFF.

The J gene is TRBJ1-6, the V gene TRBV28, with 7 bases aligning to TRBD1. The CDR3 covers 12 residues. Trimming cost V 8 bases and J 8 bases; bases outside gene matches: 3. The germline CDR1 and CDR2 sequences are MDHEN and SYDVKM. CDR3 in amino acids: CASSQGDSPLHF. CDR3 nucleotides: TGTGCCAGCTCTCAGGGGGATTCACCCCTCCACTTT.

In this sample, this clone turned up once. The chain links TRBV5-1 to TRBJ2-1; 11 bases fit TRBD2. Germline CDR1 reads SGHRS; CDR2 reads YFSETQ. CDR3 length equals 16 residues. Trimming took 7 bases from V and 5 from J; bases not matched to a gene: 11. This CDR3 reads CASRPSRLAGNNEQFF. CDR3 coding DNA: TGCGCCAGCCGCCCTTCTAGACTAGCGGGGAACAATGAGCAGTTCTTC. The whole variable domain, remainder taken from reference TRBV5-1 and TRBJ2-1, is KAGVTQTPRYLIKTRGQQVTLSCSPISGHRSVSWYQQTPGQGLQFLFEYFSETQRNKGNFPGRFSGRQFSNSRSEMNVSTLELGDSALYLCASRPSRLAGNNEQFFGPGTRLTVL.

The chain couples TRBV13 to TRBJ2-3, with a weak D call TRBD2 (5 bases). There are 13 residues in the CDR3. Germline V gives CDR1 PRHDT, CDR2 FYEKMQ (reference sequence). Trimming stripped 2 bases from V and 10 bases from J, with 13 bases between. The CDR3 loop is CASSLYTGMSQYF. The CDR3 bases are TGTGCCAGCAGCTTATATACGGGAATGTCGCAGTATTTT.

CDR3 DNA sequence: TGTGCCAGCAGCCAACGACAGGTAGGTGAAGCTTTCTTT. It specifies CASSQRQVGEAFF. The J gene is TRBJ1-1, the V gene TRBV4-2; tentative D call: TRBD1 (6 bases). Germline V lookup: CDR1 LGHNA, CDR2 YNFKEQ. Trimming pared 2 bases from V and 7 bases from J, leaving 11 bases between. The CDR3 is 13 residues long.

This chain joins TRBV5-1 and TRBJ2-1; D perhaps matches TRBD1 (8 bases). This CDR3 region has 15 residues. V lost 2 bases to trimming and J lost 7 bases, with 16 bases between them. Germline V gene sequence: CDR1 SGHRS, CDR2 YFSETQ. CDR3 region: CASSFLAQGGNEQFF. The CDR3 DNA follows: TGCGCCAGCAGCTTTTTGGCACAGGGGGGGAATGAGCAGTTCTTC.

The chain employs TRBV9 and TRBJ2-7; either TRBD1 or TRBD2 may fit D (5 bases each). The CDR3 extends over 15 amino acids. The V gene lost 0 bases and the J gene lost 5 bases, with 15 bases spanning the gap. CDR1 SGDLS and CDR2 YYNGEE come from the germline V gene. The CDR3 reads CASSVGGSAGHEQYF. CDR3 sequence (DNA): TGTGCCAGCAGCGTAGGGGGGAGCGCGGGCCACGAGCAGTACTTC.

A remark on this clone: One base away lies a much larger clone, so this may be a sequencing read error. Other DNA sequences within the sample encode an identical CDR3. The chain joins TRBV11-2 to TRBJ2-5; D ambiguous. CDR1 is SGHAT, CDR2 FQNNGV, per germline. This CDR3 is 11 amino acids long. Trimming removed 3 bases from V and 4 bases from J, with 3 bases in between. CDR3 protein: CASSLGETQYF. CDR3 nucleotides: TGTGCCAGCAGCTTGGGAGAGACCCAGTACTTC.

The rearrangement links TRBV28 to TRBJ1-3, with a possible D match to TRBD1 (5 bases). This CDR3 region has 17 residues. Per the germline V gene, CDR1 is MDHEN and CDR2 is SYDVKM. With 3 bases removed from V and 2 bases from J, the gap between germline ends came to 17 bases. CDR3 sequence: CASSFGGSLGAGNTIYF. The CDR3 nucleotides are TGTGCCAGCAGTTTCGGGGGGTCACTGGGTGCTGGAAACACCATATATTTT.

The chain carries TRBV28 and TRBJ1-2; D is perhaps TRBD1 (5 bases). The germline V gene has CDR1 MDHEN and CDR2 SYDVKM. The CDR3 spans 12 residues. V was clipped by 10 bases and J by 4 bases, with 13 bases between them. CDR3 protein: CAMGQVLYGYTF. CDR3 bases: TGTGCCATGGGGCAGGTTCTCTATGGCTACACCTTC.